Given below is one T cell receptor (beta chain) in context. Its antigen remains undetermined. Base qualities are not provided; no much larger clone lies one nucleotide away. Receptors were amplified or captured by the immunoSEQ multiplex PCR assay. The multiplex PCR relied on a mix of 60 forward primers for TCR Vbeta segments and 13 reverse primers for TCR Jbeta segments. Amplification of the CDR3 region of rearranged TCR beta genes was performed with a multiplex PCR assay on genomic DNA. Amplified TCR beta libraries were sequenced as 87-base-pair reads on the Illumina HiSeq System. As for the original processing: A later analysis counted about 82 million unique TCR beta chains across the approximately 700 repertoires, and 10 million to 12 million of these chains were shared by at least two donors. To remove PCR and sequencing errors, raw reads were error-corrected and collapsed into unique sequences using a nearest-neighbor algorithm that merged closely related sequences. V, D and J gene segments were assigned by aligning CDR3 sequences to IMGT reference sequences. For a sequence to be retained, a match of at least six nucleotides was required to both a V gene segment and a J gene segment. Rearrangements were classified as productive when the CDR3 lacked stop codons and remained in frame with V and J, and all other rearrangements were classified as non-productive. CDR3 was defined according to IMGT convention as the region running from the second conserved V-encoded cysteine to the conserved J-encoded phenylalanine. In an earlier analysis of 500 to 650 of the donors, sequences lacking an unambiguous match to a single V gene segment were excluded. In an earlier analysis of around 590 of the donors, a V segment was called functional when productive rearrangements were above 56.7%, and segregating when the standard deviation between donors exceeded 5%. A statistical classification framework was built for diagnosing cytomegalovirus status from the catalog of TCR beta chain sequences. V and J gene assignment, in a later analysis, came from comparing TCR nucleotide sequences with IMGT/GENE-DB human TR gene sequences. In a later analysis, CDR3 sequences and most-parsimonious VDJ recombination scenarios were assigned using the TCRdist pipeline. In a later analysis, each TCR beta chain was defined by its CDR3 amino acid sequence together with its V-gene family, and reads without a unique V-gene family were excluded. As a way to deal with suspected cross-contamination and a sequencing artifact, a later analysis dropped 450 to 600 nucleotide sequences that were highly shared and had low generation probability. A later analysis calculated a clonal expansion index for each public chain from normalized within-repertoire ranks of inferred template counts. Generation probabilities in a later analysis came from a VDJ recombination model fitted to out-of-frame rearrangements, and those results were checked against IGoR. In a later analysis, hypergeometric tests were used to score TCR-TCR, TCR-HLA and TCR-CMV co-occurrence, with a repertoire-size bias correction applied to TCR pairs. False discovery rates were estimated in a later analysis by permuting HLA or CMV assignments 20 times. In a later analysis, co-occurring TCRs were grouped using DBSCAN, with TCRdist sequence similarity added in when clustering inside HLA-allele-positive subsets. Repertoires with fewer than 30,000 or more than 120,000 public chains, plus five repertoires with anomalous nucleotide sharing, were excluded from co-occurrence clustering. In TCRdb, the immuneACCESS table is reduced to in-frame sequences with V and J assigned. These tables do not hold every clone; where another copy was compared, an unresolved V gene accounts for under half, and the others remain unexplained. The D gene and trimming were derived from the DNA, and the V and J assignments and clone size from that table. The sample yields around 130,000 clones; 70% to 85% were counted once. The top ten hold 2% to 3% of the sample.

In total, roughly 710 healthy bone marrow donors made up the cohort. Cohort members were all nominally healthy when sampled, although unrecorded immune exposures were likely present. The donor tested CMV seronegative and was one of the 352 seronegative cohort members. Each donor provided a peripheral blood sample, and peripheral blood mononuclear cells were used for TCR beta sequencing. The Qiagen DNeasy Blood Extraction Kit was used to extract genomic DNA from the blood cell samples. The source of the sample is a study of cytomegalovirus exposure and HLA in healthy donors (dated by TCRdb to about 2017). Background on the whole study: An earlier analysis of a few hundred of the donors reported approximately 260 Gb of sequence data and approximately 120 million unique TCR beta sequences obtained from 150 million to 200 million T cells. An early release covering 500 to 750 HLA-typed donors comprised around 300 gigabases of sequencing data and about 90 million unique TCR sequences. Of the approximately 400 genotyped donors, more than 75% were placed in the genetic ancestry cluster associated with self-reported Caucasian donors. The aim of the study was to test whether cataloging public T cell receptors could identify signatures of past pathogen exposure. Using immunosequencing, the study profiled T cell repertoires from 500 to 800 subjects and related those repertoires to cytomegalovirus serostatus. Besides the first cohort of about 730 subjects, a separate validation cohort made up of roughly 120 different subjects was used. The study combined high-throughput TCR immunosequencing, statistical association of individual TCRs with disease status, and machine learning to predict cytomegalovirus infection status. To study patterns of TCR occurrence, a later analysis re-analyzed previously published TCR beta repertoires from just over 650 donors and added high-resolution HLA genotyping. Rather than drawing on any new phenotypic data, the later analysis identified candidate immune exposures from TCR beta sequences and the way those sequences occurred across donors. An earlier analysis of 587 of the donors used high-throughput TCR beta sequencing to judge whether each TCR beta V gene segment behaved as functional or pseudogenic. Donor age, sex, ethnicity and CMV serostatus were collected together with the repertoire data. A later genetic analysis used genome-wide SNP genotypes for about 60% of the 666 donors, treating that subset as a discovery cohort. All discovery cohort repertoires had been generated on a single sequencing platform. Both class I and class II loci were covered by HLA typing, at four-digit resolution. The number of typed donors differed by locus: 629-630 for A, B, C, DRB1 and DQB1; some 500 for DQA1; fewer than 610 for DPA1; and 400 to 480 for DPB1. Because of strong linkage in the cohort, roughly 5 DR-DQ haplotypes were treated as single units for association and clustering. On average, roughly 250,000 unique TCR beta nucleotide sequences were sequenced per donor among 398 genotyped donors of the cohort, with roughly 18% of those sequences being non-productive.

The CDR3 numbers 14 residues from cysteine through phenylalanine. CDR3 DNA only is kept here, 42 bases in frame from base 1. The germline V gene gives CDR1 as SQVTM and CDR2 as ANQGSEA. Relative to germline, V is missing 4 bases and J is missing 1 base, with 4 bases of the junction outside any gene match. General findings and caveats noted by the study authors: While some public TCRs were present in many individuals, most TCR sequences turned up only very rarely across donors. Roughly uniform sequencing depth across donors was assumed in presence/absence analyses, although this assumption may not hold. When HLA alleles, especially DR and DQ, strongly co-occurred, TCR associations were difficult to assign to individual alleles. A later analysis found that HLA-associated TCR beta chains were more clonally expanded and had lower generation probabilities than equally common non-associated chains. A further reported finding was that TCR beta sequences accurately predicted the HLA-A and HLA-B alleles for most subjects in the first cohort. Linkage disequilibrium might explain the correlated functional status among segregating V segments, but an unknown experimental factor could not be ruled out. The authors suggested that the approach could potentially be generalized to other disease states and immunological phenotypes. In an earlier analysis of some 540 of the donors, most TCR beta V segments appeared in productive rearrangements about 90% or about 30% of the time, broadly matching IMGT annotations. Three of the identified cytomegalovirus-associated TCR beta chains were confirmed in vitro to be specific for cytomegalovirus antigens. This cohort had only TCR beta chains sequenced, and the lack of alpha or paired-chain data limited which features could be detected. Because the 87-base-pair reads could not distinguish some IMGT-functional V segments, including TRBV6-2 and TRBV6-3, those segments were excluded. The study gave a list of roughly 150 TCR beta chains associated with cytomegalovirus. Immune exposure information for the cohort was limited to CMV serostatus. In a later analysis, most CMV-associated TCR beta chains were found to appear HLA-restricted, with HLA associations seemingly driven largely by CMV exposure. In a later analysis, the rate of TCR association differed among HLA loci, with DRB1 alleles having the most associated TCRs and HLA-C alleles having the fewest. In a later genetic analysis, a missense DCLRE1C variant was associated with V-gene and J-gene trimming of TCR beta chains, and the association was replicated in an independent cohort. Cytomegalovirus status was reported to be diagnosed by the classifier with high specificity and sensitivity in both the original and validation cohorts. A cluster of highly shared sequence variants was judged likely to be a technical artifact of the sequencing pipeline. A later analysis associated 16,951 TCR beta sequences with specific HLA alleles at a false discovery rate of 0.05. Because HLA typing was unavailable for some donors at each locus, only the typed subset was used in association tests. Compared with the approximately 670-donor mean, donors in an Asian-associated ancestry cluster had fewer N-insertions in productive TCRs, according to a later genetic analysis. In a later analysis, several top co-occurrence clusters were reported to appear linked to parvovirus B19, influenza, CMV and Epstein-Barr virus. The earlier analysis of about 600 of the donors excluded approximately 15 rarely observed V segments, including chromosome 9 orphons, because counts were too low.

Material: PBMCs. This chain joins TRBV29-1 to TRBJ1-5, with 7 bases in between that match TRBD1. The source is a man aged 45 to 65 in good health and CMV-seronegative. The DNA sequence is TGCAGCGTTGTGACAGGGTACAGCAATCAGCCCCAGCATTTT. This is translated as CSVVTGYSNQPQHF.